Below are 24 T cell receptor beta chains sequenced from a single sample in a study of blood T cell repertoires in COVID-19. Method: immunoSEQ multiplex PCR; TCRdb's copy keeps in-frame clones and lacks some. This table holds 200,000 to 250,000 clones, around 80% found once. The sequenced sample was peripheral blood. The receptors originated from a man in his thirties or forties with active or convalescent COVID-19.

This clone was recorded only once. The V call is TRBV7-2, the J call TRBJ1-5; D remains ambiguous. Trimming stripped 1 base from V and 4 bases from J, with 8 bases between. This CDR3 region has 14 residues. In germline, CDR1 is SGHTA, CDR2 FQGNSA. The CDR3 loop reads CASSLELPNQPQHF. The CDR3 nucleotides are TGTGCCAGCAGCTTAGAGCTCCCTAATCAGCCCCAGCATTTT. Complete variable domain (other parts from reference TRBV7-2 and TRBJ1-5): GAGVSQSPSNKVTEKGKDVELRCDPISGHTALYWYRQSLGQGLEFLIYFQGNSAPDKSGLPSDRFSAERTGGSVSTLTIQRTQQEDSAVYLCASSLELPNQPQHFGDGTRLSIL.

This clone was detected only once. V gene TRBV19 combines with J gene TRBJ2-7, with 10 bases fitting TRBD2. CDR3 length: 16 residues. Germline V lookup: CDR1 LNHDA, CDR2 SQIVND (reference sequence). After removal of 3 bases from V and 1 base from J, the junction contained 6 bases not matched to a gene. The CDR3 sequence is CASSIRMTSGSYEQYF. The CDR3 coding sequence is TGTGCCAGTAGTATCCGGATGACTAGCGGGTCCTACGAGCAGTACTTC.

J is TRBJ2-2 and V is TRBV4-1, with 13 bases identical to TRBD2. With 4 bases clipped from V and 9 bases from J, the junction kept 11 bases outside the gene matches. Per germline, CDR1 MGHRA and CDR2 YSYEKL. This CDR3 comprises 17 residues. CDR3 sequence: CASSRRLAGGPHRELFF. The CDR3, as DNA: TGCGCCAGCAGCCGTAGACTAGCGGGAGGCCCTCACCGGGAGCTGTTTTTT.

CDR3 sequence: CASSQTSGGKNNEQFF. In DNA form, the CDR3 reads TGCGCCAGCAGCCAGACTAGCGGGGGGAAAAACAATGAGCAGTTCTTC. The chain joins TRBV4-3 to TRBJ2-1; 13 bases map to TRBD2. The CDR3 is 16 amino acids. Germline lookup yields CDR1 LGHNA and CDR2 YSLEER. Losses at the gene ends were 3 bases for V and 5 bases for J; bases not matched to a gene: 4.

CDR3 sequence (DNA): TGTGCCAGCAGCTTGGCCACAGGGGGTAACACCGGGGAGCTGTTTTTT. Protein: CASSLATGGNTGELFF. V and J are TRBV5-4 and TRBJ2-2; TRBD1 aligns across 8 bases. Germline V gene data show CDR1 as SGHNT and CDR2 as YYREEE (reference sequence). The CDR3 extends over 16 amino acids. V lost 0 bases to trimming and J lost 2 bases; unmatched junction nucleotides: 3.

Turning to this clone: Other nucleotide sequences in the sample specify the same CDR3. The chain links TRBV6-6 to TRBJ2-5; D gene unclear. The CDR3 runs 12 residues. Germline V gives CDR1 MNHNY, CDR2 SVGAGI (reference sequence). V was trimmed by 0 bases and J by 5 bases, leaving 4 bases between them. CDR3 amino acids: CASSYSRETQYF. CDR3 bases: TGTGCCAGCAGTTACTCGAGGGAGACCCAGTACTTC.

V and J are TRBV6-5 and TRBJ1-6; D is perhaps TRBD1 (6 bases). V was shortened by 7 bases and J by 10 bases, with 17 bases between the two germline ends. This CDR3 has 14 amino acids. From germline, CDR1 is MNHEY and CDR2 SVGAGI. The CDR3 spells CASTPRTVGSPLHF. CDR3 coding DNA: TGTGCCAGCACCCCAAGGACAGTAGGGTCACCCCTCCACTTT.

The genes are TRBV18 and TRBJ1-1, with unresolved D. The CDR3 contains 14 residues. Looked up from germline, CDR1 is KGHSH and CDR2 is LQKENI. V was shortened by 2 bases and J by 4 bases, with 11 bases between the two germline ends. The CDR3 region has the DNA TGTGCCAGCTCACCAGAGATTCCTGGCACTGAAGCTTTCTTT. Translated, it gives CASSPEIPGTEAFF.

The chain employs TRBV5-1 and TRBJ2-3, with 9 bases lining up with TRBD1. CDR1 SGHRS and CDR2 YFSETQ come from the germline V gene. The CDR3 is 15 residues long. With 5 bases clipped from V and 2 bases from J, the junction kept 6 bases outside the gene matches. The CDR3 region is CASRTGTGITDTQYF. As DNA, the CDR3 is TGCGCCAGCAGAACCGGGACAGGGATCACAGATACGCAGTATTTT.

V gene TRBV2 combines with J gene TRBJ1-4; no definite D call. V lost 6 bases, J lost 2 bases, and 10 bases lay in between. Looked up from germline, CDR1 is SNHLY and CDR2 is FYNNEI. CDR3 length equals 14 residues. CDR3 bases: TGTGCCAGCAGGCGAGAGAGGACTAATGAAAAACTGTTTTTT. Protein: CASRRERTNEKLFF.

This chain connects TRBV19 to TRBJ1-3; D is unclear. This CDR3 spans 16 amino acids. The V end was cut by 6 bases, the J end by 1 base, with 16 bases between. Looked up from germline, CDR1 is LNHDA and CDR2 is SQIVND (reference sequence). CDR3 protein: CASSTTKRTSGNTIYF. The CDR3 bases are TGTGCCAGTAGCACCACCAAAAGGACTTCTGGAAACACCATATATTTT.

DNA of the CDR3: TGTGCCAGCAGTTTTGGAGGAATATCAGATACGCAGTATTTT. Translating gives CASSFGGISDTQYF. V is TRBV6-4 and J is TRBJ2-3; possibly TRBD2 for D (5 bases). CDR1 is MRHNA, CDR2 SNTAGT, per germline. The CDR3 is made up of 14 amino acids. V dropped 5 bases and J dropped 4 bases, with 13 bases sitting between them.

This sequence joins TRBV7-2 and TRBJ2-7; TRBD2 might be the D (6 bases). This CDR3 region has 13 residues. The germline CDR1 and CDR2 sequences are SGHTA and FQGNSA. V lost 5 bases, J lost 2 bases, and 10 bases lay in between. The CDR3 DNA sequence: TGTGCCAGCAGCCCTAGCGCCCCCTACGAGCAGTACTTC. Its translation: CASSPSAPYEQYF. The whole variable domain, filled in from reference TRBV7-2 and TRBJ2-7, reads GAGVSQSPSNKVTEKGKDVELRCDPISGHTALYWYRQSLGQGLEFLIYFQGNSAPDKSGLPSDRFSAERTGGSVSTLTIQRTQQEDSAVYLCASSPSAPYEQYFGPGTRLTVT.

This chain connects TRBV6-2 or TRBV6-3 to TRBJ2-5; TRBD2 aligns across 7 bases. CDR1 MNHEY and CDR2 SVGEGT come from the germline V gene. Trimming took 5 bases from V and 1 from J; bases not matched to a gene: 4. The CDR3 is 14 amino acids. As DNA, the CDR3 is TGTGCCAGCAGTCCCGGGACTATCCAAGAGACCCAGTACTTC. It codes for CASSPGTIQETQYF.

In this sample, this clone turned up a few times. The chain carries TRBV2 and TRBJ1-5, with 7 bases that match TRBD1. Germline V lookup: CDR1 SNHLY, CDR2 FYNNEI. Trimming at V came to 5 bases and at J to 0 bases, leaving 7 bases not matched to a gene. The CDR3 sequence is 16 residues long. The CDR3 coding sequence is TGTGCCAGCAGTACCGGGACAGAGCATAGCAATCAGCCCCAGCATTTT. The encoded protein is CASSTGTEHSNQPQHF.

This clone came up many times. This rearrangement joins TRBV4-3 to TRBJ2-7, with D hard to call. Trimming removed 0 bases at V and 3 bases at J, with 12 bases between. This CDR3 spans 15 amino acids. The germline V gene encodes CDR1 LGHNA and CDR2 YSLEER. The CDR3 sequence: CASSQDRLALYEQYF. CDR3 DNA: TGCGCCAGCAGCCAAGATCGTTTAGCCCTCTACGAGCAGTACTTC.

This clone occurred a few times. The V gene is TRBV4-2, the J gene TRBJ2-5; 8 nucleotides agree with TRBD1. The CDR3 extends over 15 amino acids. Germline values: CDR1 LGHNA, CDR2 YNFKEQ. V was clipped by 0 bases and J by 5 bases; unmatched bases: 5. The chain's CDR3 is CASSQDTQGVETQYF. Written as DNA, the CDR3 is TGTGCCAGCAGCCAAGACACACAGGGGGTCGAGACCCAGTACTTC.

The sample holds many counts of this clone. This sequence joins TRBV6-4 and TRBJ2-1; 10 bases are shared with TRBD2. Germline V lookup: CDR1 MRHNA, CDR2 SNTAGT. The CDR3 is 15 residues long. Unmatched junction bases numbered 7, after V lost 6 bases and J lost 5 bases. The CDR3 spells CASSFGLAENNEQFF. CDR3 in DNA: TGTGCCAGCAGCTTTGGACTAGCGGAGAACAATGAGCAGTTCTTC.

This chain joins TRBV28 and TRBJ1-5; 7 bases are shared with TRBD1. The CDR3 contains 18 residues. The germline CDR1 and CDR2 sequences are MDHEN and SYDVKM. V was pared by 6 bases and J by 1 base, with 15 bases of the junction left unmatched. The CDR3 spells CASSPNRGGIRSNQPQHF. The CDR3 nucleotides are TGTGCCAGCAGCCCGAACAGGGGAGGAATCCGGAGCAATCAGCCCCAGCATTTT.

The V and J genes are TRBV28 and TRBJ1-6; 7 bases align to TRBD1. This CDR3 has 16 residues. Germline assignment: CDR1 MDHEN and CDR2 SYDVKM. The J segment lost 11 bases and the V segment lost 4 bases, leaving 14 bases of the junction unmatched. The CDR3, as DNA: TGTGCCAGCAGTTCAACCCGACAGGGATCGAGGACACCCCTCCACTTT. It is translated as CASSSTRQGSRTPLHF.

This clone was counted a few times. This rearrangement joins TRBV19 to TRBJ1-1; no clear D gene. The V and J ends lost 6 bases and 6 bases respectively, with 14 bases between them. CDR1 is LNHDA, CDR2 SQIVND, per germline (reference sequence). CDR3 size: 13 residues. In DNA, the CDR3 is TGTGCCAGTAGCCCTCAGACTAGCCCTGAAGCTTTCTTT. Amino acids: CASSPQTSPEAFF.

The chain carries TRBV28 and TRBJ2-5, with 7 bases identical to TRBD2. This CDR3 is built from 15 residues. From germline, CDR1 is MDHEN and CDR2 SYDVKM. The V segment lost 6 bases and the J segment 1 base; nucleotides outside the gene matches: 8. For the CDR3, the DNA is TGTGCCAGCAGCCCCACCCTAGCGGTCCAAGAGACCCAGTACTTC. It codes for CASSPTLAVQETQYF.

A single count supports this clone. The gene calls are TRBV6-5 and TRBJ2-7; 9 bases agree with TRBD1. V gave up 2 bases and J gave up 2 bases; unmatched junction bases: 4. CDR3 length equals 15 residues. The germline V gene encodes CDR1 MNHEY and CDR2 SVGAGI. The CDR3 sequence: CASSYGTGLTYEQYF. The CDR3 region has the DNA TGTGCCAGCAGTTACGGGACAGGGTTGACCTACGAGCAGTACTTC.

This clone was detected ten times or more. V gene TRBV15 combines with J gene TRBJ1-3; D gene ambiguous. This CDR3 region has 17 residues. Looked up from germline, CDR1 is LNHNV and CDR2 is YYDKDF (reference sequence). V lost 0 bases to trimming and J lost 0 bases, with 12 bases between them. CDR3: CATSRDRAAISGNTIYF. The CDR3, as DNA: TGTGCCACCAGCAGAGATCGAGCCGCAATCTCTGGAAACACCATATATTTT.